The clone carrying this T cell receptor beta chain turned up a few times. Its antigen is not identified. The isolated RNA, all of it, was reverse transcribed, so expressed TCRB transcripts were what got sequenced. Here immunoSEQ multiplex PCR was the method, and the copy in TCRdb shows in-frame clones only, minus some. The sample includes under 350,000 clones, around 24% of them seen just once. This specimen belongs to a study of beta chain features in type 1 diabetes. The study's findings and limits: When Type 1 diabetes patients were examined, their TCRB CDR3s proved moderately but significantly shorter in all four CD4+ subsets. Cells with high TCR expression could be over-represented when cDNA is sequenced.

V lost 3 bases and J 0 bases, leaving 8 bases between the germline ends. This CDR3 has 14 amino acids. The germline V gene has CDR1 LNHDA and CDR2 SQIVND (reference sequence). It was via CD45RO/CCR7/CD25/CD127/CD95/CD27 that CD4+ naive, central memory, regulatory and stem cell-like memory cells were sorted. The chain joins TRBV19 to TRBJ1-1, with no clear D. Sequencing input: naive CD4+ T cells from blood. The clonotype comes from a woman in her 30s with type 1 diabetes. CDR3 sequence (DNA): TGTGCCAGTAGTATTTACGGGTTGAACACTGAAGCTTTCTTT. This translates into CASSIYGLNTEAFF.